The rows below give T cell receptor beta chains drawn from one sample of a study of immune heterogeneity within non-small cell lung tumors. TCRdb reprocessed the multiplex PCR reads with MiXCR, giving one entry per CDR3 protein. The repertoire consists of some 30,000 distinct CDR3 sequences, with around 28% occurring once and the leading ten covering around 3.9%. The source material was lung tumor tissue. The receptors come from a man aged 40-55 years with non-small cell lung cancer. CDR3s include the opening cysteine and the closing phenylalanine or tryptophan. A D gene is named only where the DNA matches it firmly. Only part of the rows carry a size: once, few, many, or a class if the clone is expanded.

>TRBJ2-5|13|TRBV19|-|many
TGTGCCAGTAGTATAGGGTCCCTAGAGACCCAGTACTTC
CASSIGSLETQYF
>TRBJ2-3|13|TRBV28|-|-
TGTGCCAGCAGTCCCGGTAGCGCAGATACGCAGTATTTT
CASSPGSADTQYF
>TRBJ2-1|17|TRBV7-2|-|-
TGTGCCAGCAGCTTATCAGCGACCGTTAGCTCCTACAATGAGCAGTTCTTC
CASSLSATVSSYNEQFF
>TRBJ2-5|13|TRBV18|-|-
TGTGCCAGCTCACCAGTGGTCCAAGAGACCCAGTACTTC
CASSPVVQETQYF
>TRBJ2-3|13|TRBV6-4|-|-
TGTGCCAGCAGCCGGGGCGGCACAGATACGAAGTATTTT
CASSRGGTDTKYF
>TRBJ2-1|20|TRBV4-1|TRBD2|-
TGCGCCAGCATCCGCCTACCGGGACTAGCGGGGGCGAGCTCTTACAATGAGCAGTTCTTC
CASIRLPGLAGASSYNEQFF
>TRBJ2-4|15|TRBV15|-|-
TGTGCCACCAGCTTGTGGGGGACGTATGGGTACATTCAGTACTTC
CATSLWGTYGYIQYF
>TRBJ1-1|13|TRBV30|-|many
TGTGCCTGGAGAAACAGGGAGGTTACTGAAGCTTTCTTT
CAWRNREVTEAFF
>TRBJ2-5|15|TRBV5-1|TRBD2|-
TGCGCCAGCACCCTTAGCGGGATCGGCTCAGAGACCCAGTACTTC
CASTLSGIGSETQYF
>TRBJ1-1|12|TRBV19|-|once
TGTGCCAGTAGGGACCGTAACACTGGAGCTTTCTTT
CASRDRNTGAFF
>TRBJ2-2|15|TRBV6-1|-|-
TGTGCCAGCAGTGTACAGACAGTTAACACCGGGGAGCTGTTTTTT
CASSVQTVNTGELFF
>TRBJ2-3|13|TRBV12-3/TRBV12-4|-|many
TGTGCCAGCAGTTTAAGCGGGACAGATACGCAGTATTTT
CASSLSGTDTQYF
>TRBJ2-1|13|TRBV24-1|-|-
TGTGCCACCAGTGATTCCATGAGGGATGAGCAGTTCTTC
CATSDSMRDEQFF
>TRBJ1-5|15|TRBV20-1|-|many
TGCAGTGCGGGGGACGGGGCGCGGGGCAATCAGCCCCAGCATTTT
CSAGDGARGNQPQHF
>TRBJ2-7|14|TRBV19|-|-
TGTGCCAGTAGTAGGAGTGACAGCGGGCGCGAGCAGTACTTC
CASSRSDSGREQYF
>TRBJ1-4|14|TRBV19|-|many
TGTGCCAGTAGAACACAGGGCCCTAATGAAAAACTGTTTTTT
CASRTQGPNEKLFF
>TRBJ2-7|14|TRBV30|TRBD2|medium-sized
TGTGCCTGGACCGGGAGGCTAGCGGTTACCGAGCAGTACTTC
CAWTGRLAVTEQYF
>TRBJ2-7|14|TRBV7-8|-|many
TGTGCCAGCAGCTTAGATGCTCCCCCCTACGAGCAGTACTTC
CASSLDAPPYEQYF
>TRBJ1-2|13|TRBV20-1|-|-
TGCAGTGCTAGAGTTTCGGGCCAACGGGGCTACACCTTC
CSARVSGQRGYTF
>TRBJ1-3|14|TRBV6-1|-|few
TGTGCCAGCAAAGCGTTCGGCTCTGGAAACACCATATATTTT
CASKAFGSGNTIYF
>TRBJ2-1|14|TRBV15|-|many
TGTGCCACCAGCAGGTTCGGCACCTACAATGAGCAGTTCTTC
CATSRFGTYNEQFF
>TRBJ2-5|15|TRBV4-3|-|few
TGCGCCAGCAGCCAAGGGGTCGGGGCGGCAGTTACCCAGTACTTC
CASSQGVGAAVTQYF
>TRBJ2-7|13|TRBV20-1|-|-
TGCAGTGCTAGAGATGACCGGGGCTGCGGGCAGTACTTC
CSARDDRGCGQYF
>TRBJ2-1|14|TRBV29-1|TRBD2|-
TGCAGCGTTGGGGGGGGTTACTCCTACAATGAGCAGTTCTTC
CSVGGGYSYNEQFF
>TRBJ2-7|14|TRBV10-3|TRBD1|medium-sized
TGTGCCATCAGTGTACCGGGACAGGGACACGAGCAGTACTTC
CAISVPGQGHEQYF
>TRBJ2-1|19|TRBV4-1|TRBD2|-
TGCGCCAGCAGCCAAGATCCGTTCGGCTGGCTAGCGGTGAGCAGTGAGCAGTTCTTC
CASSQDPFGWLAVSSEQFF
>TRBJ1-2|15|TRBV11-3|-|many
TGTGCCAGCAGACGCAGACAGGTAATGAAGGATGGCTACACCTTC
CASRRRQVMKDGYTF
>TRBJ2-5|15|TRBV11-2|-|many
TGTGCCAGCAGCCTGGAGTGGCAGACCCAAGAGACCCAGTACTTC
CASSLEWQTQETQYF
>TRBJ1-5|15|TRBV9|TRBD1|many
TGTGCCAGCAGCGTAGCCGGGACAGAGGATCAGCCCCAGCATTTT
CASSVAGTEDQPQHF
>TRBJ2-3|13|TRBV4-3|-|few
TGCGCCAGCAGCCCTAGACTACTAGATACGCAGTATTTT
CASSPRLLDTQYF
>TRBJ2-7|15|TRBV7-8|TRBD1|-
TGTGCCAGCAGCTTAAGACAGGGAAGCACCTACGAGCAGTACTTC
CASSLRQGSTYEQYF
>TRBJ2-5|17|TRBV6-1|-|few
TGTGCCAGCAGACCACAAACAGCCATTTTAGCTCAAGAGACCCAGTACTTC
CASRPQTAILAQETQYF
>TRBJ2-2|16|TRBV11-3|-|-
TGTGCCAGCAGCTTAGTCGAGACTAGTTTCACCGGGGAGCTGTTTTTT
CASSLVETSFTGELFF
>TRBJ2-3|15|TRBV3-1|-|many
TGTGCCAGCAGCCAAGATGGCACGGGGACAGATACGCAGTATTTT
CASSQDGTGTDTQYF
>TRBJ2-7|21|TRBV4-2|TRBD2|-
TGTGCCAGCAGCCCCATATCGGTTAGGGGGACTAGCGGGAGGTGGTCCTACGAGCAGTACTTC
CASSPISVRGTSGRWSYEQYF
>TRBJ1-6|16|TRBV19|TRBD1|many
TGTGCCAGTAGTCAGCGGGACAGAATCTATAATTCACCCCTCCACTTT
CASSQRDRIYNSPLHF
>TRBJ2-7|14|TRBV9|-|few
TGTGCCAGCAGCGTAGGCGAGGGGCCCTACGAGCAGTACTTC
CASSVGEGPYEQYF
>TRBJ2-7|14|TRBV5-1|TRBD2|few
TGCGCCAGCAGCGTGGCAGCGGGGACGGGAGAGCAGTACTTC
CASSVAAGTGEQYF
>TRBJ2-3|17|TRBV5-1|-|few
TGCGCCAGCAGCCCCATCCCGGCCAGTGGGAGCACAGATACGCAGTATTTT
CASSPIPASGSTDTQYF
>TRBJ2-3|15|TRBV6-1|-|many
TGTGCCAGCAGTTCGGGGTGGGGGGCCACAGATACGCAGTATTTT
CASSSGWGATDTQYF
>TRBJ1-4|12|TRBV3-1|-|-
TGTGCCAGCAGCCAGGGTGGTGAAAAACTGTTTTTT
CASSQGGEKLFF
>TRBJ2-1|15|TRBV7-2|-|-
TGTGCCAGCAGCTTAGGTGGCGGGCTTGGCCGTGAGCAGTTCTTC
CASSLGGGLGREQFF
>TRBJ1-5|15|TRBV27|-|many
TGTGCCAGCAGTTTAGGGGGGCCTGGCAATCAGCCCCAGCATTTT
CASSLGGPGNQPQHF
>TRBJ1-5|14|TRBV15|-|few
TGTGCCACCAGCAGAGGGGCACCAAATCAGCCCCAGCATTTT
CATSRGAPNQPQHF
>TRBJ2-5|10|TRBV20-1|-|few
TGCAGTGCGATCGAAGAGACCCAGTACTTC
CSAIEETQYF
>TRBJ2-7|14|TRBV6-1|TRBD2|many
TGTGCCAGCATCGCTGGGGGAGGGCAATACGAGCAGTACTTC
CASIAGGGQYEQYF
>TRBJ1-1|15|TRBV5-1|-|-
TGCGCCAGCAACCCCTCGGGGAGCGGGCTCACTGAAGCTTTCTTT
CASNPSGSGLTEAFF
>TRBJ2-1|15|TRBV20-1|TRBD2|few
TGCAGTGCGCCCGGACTAGCGGGAGCCTACAATGAGCAGTTCTTC
CSAPGLAGAYNEQFF
>TRBJ2-2|16|TRBV7-2|TRBD2|-
TGTGCCAGCAGCTTAGAGGGAGGGATTAACACCGGGGAGCTGTTTTTT
CASSLEGGINTGELFF
>TRBJ1-2|13|TRBV20-1|TRBD1|-
TGCAGTGCTAGTAGAGGGACAGGGCACGGCTACACCTTC
CSASRGTGHGYTF
>TRBJ2-1|14|TRBV7-2|-|medium-sized
TGTGCCAGCAGCTCCCGACTCAGAGCCAATGAGCAGTTCTTC
CASSSRLRANEQFF
>TRBJ2-5|15|TRBV9|-|medium-sized
TGTGCCAGCAGCGTAGTTCAGGGGGGGCAAGAGACCCAGTACTTC
CASSVVQGGQETQYF
>TRBJ2-5|14|TRBV11-3|-|few
TGTGCCAGCAGCTTAGAGCCAGCAGGGGAGACCCAGTACTTC
CASSLEPAGETQYF
>TRBJ1-2|14|TRBV5-6|-|-
TGTGCCAGCAGCTTTTTGGGCGGATCCTATGGCTACACCTTC
CASSFLGGSYGYTF